These T cell receptor beta chains were read from a single sample in a study of Ad26.COV2.S vaccination and SARS-CoV-2 variants. Libraries were prepared by immunoSEQ multiplex PCR; TCRdb keeps only in-frame clonotypes and omits some of them. The table shows about 180,000 clones, with approximately 88% occurring only once. The sequences come from peripheral blood, collected after recovery from COVID-19. The receptors come from a human donor who had recovered from COVID-19. Each CDR3 is given with its conserved first and last residue. A row's size may be missing; if present it is once, few, many or a size class.

clone_size,v_call,j_call,cdr3_aa
NA,TRBV11-1,TRBJ2-7,CASSSRASYEQYF
NA,TRBV5-4,TRBJ1-1,CASSFTGRGNTEAFF
NA,TRBV6-2/TRBV6-3,TRBJ2-7,CASSLRSNEQYF
once,TRBV2,TRBJ2-4,CASSRHVVGASTKNIQYF
NA,TRBV5-8,TRBJ2-3,CASSLISGRTTDTQYF
NA,TRBV9,TRBJ2-2,CASSVRLAGDTGELFF
NA,TRBV5-6,TRBJ1-4,CASSPPGVANEKLFF
few,TRBV9,TRBJ1-1,CASSVEVNTEAFF
NA,TRBV30,TRBJ2-1,CAWRIKTSGRRGNEQFF
NA,TRBV19,TRBJ2-1,CASSKGGGRLYNEQFF
few,TRBV4-2,TRBJ2-4,CASSQDQRVAKNIQYF
NA,TRBV19,TRBJ2-2,CASTRDINTGELFF